These 19 T cell receptor beta chains originate from one sample sequenced in a study of tumor-infiltrating lymphocytes in primary liver carcinoma. The tissue used was unsorted bulk material of about 19-30 mg. RNA and DNA were co-extracted from it with the AllPrep DNA/RNA mini kit. The template, 500 ng total RNA, yielded TCR beta cDNA made with a constant-region primer. It was through three nested multiplex PCR rounds of slightly modified ARM-PCR that TCR beta libraries arose. Two initial PCR rounds of roughly 10 cycles each paired TRBV1-TRBV30 forward primers with a C-beta reverse primer. TCRdb re-analysed the multiplex PCR reads in MiXCR, keeping a single row per CDR3 protein. The repertoire has 80,000 to 100,000 distinct CDR3 sequences, around 70% of them found once; the top ten carry around 25%. The sequenced material came from tumor-adjacent normal liver tissue. The receptors come from a man aged 40-49 years with primary liver carcinoma and hepatitis B virus infection.

This clonotype was detected ten times or more. The chain recombines TRBV6-1 with TRBJ2-7, with 7 positions matching TRBD2. Germline loops: CDR1 MNHNS, CDR2 SASEGT. The trim removed 1 base at V and 0 bases at J, leaving 3 bases unmatched. The CDR3 extends over 15 amino acids. CDR3 protein: CASSEDGGSSYEQYF. The CDR3 DNA reads as TGTGCCAGCAGTGAAGACGGGGGGAGCTCCTACGAGCAGTACTTC.

The genes are TRBV6-1 and TRBJ2-3; D is undetermined. Germline CDR1 reads MNHNS; CDR2 reads SASEGT. This CDR3 comprises 12 residues. The CDR3 nucleotides are TGTGTCAGTAGTGCCCGCACAGATACGCAGTATTTT. Protein: CVSSARTDTQYF.

Worth noting for this clonotype: One end of the junction is discordant with germline, which a read error may explain. The chain recombines TRBV11-2 with TRBJ1-1; D remains unclear. The CDR3 length is 13 residues. Germline V gives CDR1 SGHAT, CDR2 FQNNGV. Here the CDR3 reads CASILETGTEAFF. The CDR3 bases are TGTGCCAGCATCTTAGAGACGGGCACTGAAGCGTTCTTT.

This clonotype was seen ten or more times. V is TRBV29-1 and J is TRBJ1-4; D is unresolved. Germline loops: CDR1 SQVTM, CDR2 ANQGSEA. The CDR3 has 11 amino acids. V was trimmed by 4 bases and J by 6 bases, leaving 6 bases between them. The CDR3 sequence: CSVAKDEKLFF. The CDR3 coding sequence is TGCAGCGTTGCTAAGGATGAAAAACTGTTTTTT.

With regard to this clonotype: The missing conserved phenylalanine or tryptophan at the end of this CDR3 makes a read error likely. The rearrangement joins TRBV11-2 to TRBJ2-5; 10 bases are shared with TRBD2. This CDR3 comprises 18 residues. V shed 0 bases and J 4 bases; nucleotides not matched to a gene: 11. Germline CDR1 and CDR2: SGHAT and FQNNGV. In nucleotides, the CDR3 is TGTGCCAGCAGCTTAGATCCGTGGTCTAGCGGGAGAGGAGAGACCCAGTACTAC. This sequence encodes CASSLDPWSSGRGETQYY.

This clonotype was observed a handful of times. V usage is TRBV28 and J usage is TRBJ1-1; TRBD1 might be the D (5 bases). The germline V gene encodes CDR1 MDHEN and CDR2 SYDVKM. V lost 6 bases and J 8 bases, leaving 13 bases between the germline ends. The CDR3 is 12 amino acids. This chain's CDR3 is CASSPTGGEAFF. The CDR3 region has the DNA TGTGCCAGCAGCCCGACCGGGGGAGAAGCTTTCTTT.

About this clonotype: The conserved closing phenylalanine or tryptophan is absent in this CDR3, likely reflecting a read error. V and J are TRBV11-2 and TRBJ2-3, with 8 bases identical to TRBD2. The CDR3 sequence is 16 residues long. Per germline, CDR1 SGHAT and CDR2 FQNNGV. V was pared by 7 bases and J by 0 bases, with 9 bases of the junction left unmatched. The CDR3 loop reads CASTPSGRGSTDTQYL. The CDR3 DNA sequence: TGTGCCAGCACCCCATCCGGGAGGGGGAGCACAGATACGCAGTATCTT.

A remark on this clonotype: This sequence may be a read error, since a much larger clone differs from it by one base. The chain employs TRBV12-3 or TRBV12-4 and TRBJ2-3; D might be TRBD1 or TRBD2, each matching 5 bases. The CDR3 runs to 18 residues. The CDR3 loop is CVSSLTPGRLIYTDTQYF. As DNA, the CDR3 is TGTGTCAGCAGTTTAACCCCGGGACGGCTAATTTACACAGATACGCAGTATTTT.

The V and J genes are TRBV11-2 and TRBJ2-3; D not certain. The CDR3 runs 14 residues. The germline V and J ends were trimmed by 5 bases and 11 bases, with 20 bases remaining between them. Germline V gene data show CDR1 as SGHAT and CDR2 as FQNNGV. The CDR3 sequence: CASSPGPPSDVQYF. CDR3 coding DNA: TGTGCCAGCAGCCCGGGCCCCCCGTCAGATGTGCAGTATTTT.

A single count supports this clonotype. The junction departs from germline at one end; a sequencing error may be responsible. The CDR3 here is CASCLGDGRAPDEQYF. The CDR3 DNA follows: TGTGCCAGCTGCTTGGGTGACGGTAGGGCTCCAGACGAGCAGTACTTC. The J gene is TRBJ2-7, the V gene TRBV11-2, with D uncertain. Germline CDR1 and CDR2: SGHAT and FQNNGV. CDR3 length: 16 residues.

With regard to this clonotype: Sequence at one end of the junction differs from germline and may be a read error. This sequence joins TRBV11-2 and TRBJ2-7; D might be TRBD2 (6 bases). Germline CDR1 SGHAT, CDR2 FQNNGV. CDR3 length equals 15 residues. In DNA, the CDR3 is TGTGCCAGCAGCCACGCCGGGACTCTACCCTACGGGCAGTACTTC. This translates into CASSHAGTLPYGQYF.

The chain couples TRBV20-1 to TRBJ1-2; TRBD1 matches 7 bases. The trim removed 0 bases at V and 4 bases at J, leaving 11 bases unmatched. CDR3 length: 16 residues. Germline CDR1 and CDR2: DFQATT and SNEGSKA (reference sequence). The CDR3 protein is CSAREPGGMRGYGYTF. The CDR3 DNA follows: TGCAGTGCTAGAGAGCCAGGGGGGATGCGTGGCTATGGCTACACCTTC.

At least ten counts were recorded for this clonotype. The chain carries TRBV6-1 and TRBJ2-7, with D possibly matching TRBD1 (5 bases). The CDR3 is made up of 15 amino acids. CDR1 and CDR2 from the germline V gene are MNHNS and SASEGT. Trimming left V 5 bases short and J 6 bases short, with 20 bases between. The DNA of the CDR3 is TGTGCCAGCAGTAGGCAGGGCTTCGAGTCGGGCGAGCAGTACTTC. It yields the protein CASSRQGFESGEQYF.

This clonotype was seen only once. The chain couples TRBV29-1 to TRBJ2-3; 9 bases line up with TRBD2. The V gene's germline CDR1 is SQVTM and CDR2 ANQGSEA. This CDR3 comprises 17 residues. Germline trimming cut 4 bases from V and 4 bases from J; bases unmatched to any gene: 15. CDR3 region: CSVVEGRLAGMSDTQYF. CDR3 nucleotide sequence: TGCAGCGTTGTAGAGGGGCGGCTAGCGGGAATGTCAGATACGCAGTATTTT.

On this clonotype itself: Mismatch with germline at one junction end may stem from a read error. The chain carries TRBV28 and TRBJ1-4; D is unresolved. CDR3 length equals 14 residues. Germline CDR1 is MDHEN and CDR2 is SYDVKM. CDR3: CTSSFWGTNEKLFF. DNA of the CDR3: TGTACCAGCAGTTTTTGGGGAACTAATGAAAAACTGTTTTTT.

The V and J genes are TRBV6-5 and TRBJ2-7; TRBD1 might be the D (6 bases). V lost 6 bases, J lost 1 base, and 16 bases lay in between. CDR1 is MNHEY and CDR2 is SVGAGI in the germline V gene. The CDR3 contains 15 residues. The CDR3 bases are TGTGCCAGCAGCGACAGGACCTTCTTGTCCTACGAGCAGTACTTC. It codes for CASSDRTFLSYEQYF.

This clonotype rates as large. J is TRBJ2-1 and V is TRBV11-2; 8 bases align to TRBD2. Trimming at V came to 1 base and at J to 5 bases, leaving 4 bases not matched to a gene. The CDR3 spans 15 residues. The germline V gene encodes CDR1 SGHAT and CDR2 FQNNGV. DNA of the CDR3: TGTGCCAGCAGCTTAGGAGCGGGAGTTCACAATGAGCAGTTCTTC. Translation gives CASSLGAGVHNEQFF.

This clonotype was observed at least ten times. The chain links TRBV28 to TRBJ2-2, with D possibly TRBD2 on 7 matching bases. Germline lookup yields CDR1 MDHEN and CDR2 SYDVKM. CDR3 length: 14 residues. V gave up 8 bases and J gave up 6 bases, with 16 bases separating them. CDR3 protein: CASLGGQGAGELFF. DNA for the CDR3: TGTGCCAGCCTCGGGGGGCAGGGAGCCGGGGAGCTGTTTTTT.

This clonotype has a single count. With a much larger clone just one base away, this may be a read error. The gene calls are TRBV6-1 and TRBJ2-2; tentative D call: TRBD1 (6 bases). Germline V gene sequence: CDR1 MNHNS, CDR2 SASEGT. The CDR3 is made up of 15 amino acids. CDR3 sequence: CVSSQGRQNTGELFF. Here the CDR3 DNA reads TGTGTCAGCAGTCAGGGGCGGCAGAACACCGGGGAGCTGTTTTTT.